The next 27 T cell receptor beta chains were all read from a single sample in a study of T-cell memory formation after mild COVID-19. Each CDR3 protein gets one entry after TCRdb re-called the 5' RACE reads with MiXCR. There are about 450,000 distinct CDR3 sequences in the sample; around 22% occur only once, and about an eighth lies in the top ten. Sequencing was carried out using PBMCs or a T cell subset sorted from them (not recorded which). These receptors were obtained from an adult woman who had mild COVID-19 (a few samples of this study predate the infection). Cell type and time point are not known.

The chain combines TRBV7-2 with TRBJ1-1, with no clear D. V lost 5 bases and J 3 bases, leaving 10 bases between the germline ends. This CDR3 is 13 amino acids long. Per the germline V gene, CDR1 is SGHTA and CDR2 is FQGNSA. The CDR3 coding sequence is TGTGCCAGCAGCCGACATCAGGACACTGAAGCTTTCTTT. Its protein is CASSRHQDTEAFF.

This clonotype was picked up a small number of times. The rearrangement joins TRBV7-8 to TRBJ2-7; 10 bases are a match to TRBD2. The CDR3 consists of 14 residues. V shed 5 bases and J 5 bases; nucleotides not matched to a gene: 6. Germline CDR1 SGHVS, CDR2 FQNEAQ. CDR3 loop: CASSPLAGENEQYF. The CDR3 nucleotides are TGTGCCAGCAGCCCTCTAGCGGGAGAGAACGAGCAGTACTTC.

In its sample, this clonotype was seen a few times. V gene TRBV18 combines with J gene TRBJ1-1; 10 bases line up with TRBD1. The CDR3 contains 14 residues. CDR1 is KGHSH and CDR2 is LQKENI in the germline V gene. With V trimmed by 3 bases and J by 7 bases, 5 bases remained unmatched. CDR3 bases: TGTGCCAGCTCACCTAGTCGGGACAGGGGTGAAGCTTTCTTT. Protein product: CASSPSRDRGEAFF.

The rearrangement uses TRBV30 and TRBJ2-5; TRBD2 is a possible D gene (5 bases). The germline V gene has CDR1 GTSNPN and CDR2 SVGIG (reference sequence). This CDR3 comprises 13 residues. The V and J ends lost 2 bases and 5 bases respectively, with 12 bases between them. The CDR3: CAWSIEGWETQYF. CDR3 DNA: TGTGCCTGGAGTATTGAGGGCTGGGAGACCCAGTACTTC.

In this sample, this clonotype turned up a few times. The chain carries TRBV12-3 or TRBV12-4 and TRBJ1-5; D is possibly TRBD1 (6 bases). The V gene lost 3 bases and the J gene lost 6 bases, with 12 bases spanning the gap. The CDR3 has 14 amino acids. CDR3 in DNA: TGTGCCAGCAGTTTTACAGGGAAAAGTCAGCCCCAGCATTTT. Protein product: CASSFTGKSQPQHF.

CDR3 residues: CASSFPERAASGNTIYF. For the CDR3, the DNA is TGTGCCAGCAGTTTTCCTGAGAGAGCCGCCTCTGGAAACACCATATATTTT. The rearrangement joins TRBV12-3 or TRBV12-4 to TRBJ1-3, with D unclear. The CDR3 extends over 17 amino acids. Trimming took off 3 bases at V and 0 bases at J, with 15 bases between the two ends.

The V gene is TRBV5-1, the J gene TRBJ2-1; perhaps TRBD1 as D (5 bases). The CDR3 spans 12 residues. Per the germline V gene, CDR1 is SGHRS and CDR2 is YFSETQ. V was clipped by 6 bases and J by 5 bases, with 9 bases between them. In DNA, the CDR3 is TGCGCCAGCAAGTTGGGGCACAATGAGCAGTTCTTC. Translated, it gives CASKLGHNEQFF.

The chain employs TRBV7-8 and TRBJ1-6; 8 bases fit TRBD1. Germline trimming cut 6 bases from V and 6 bases from J; bases unmatched to any gene: 7. The CDR3 contains 15 residues. CDR1 and CDR2 (germline): SGHVS, FQNEAQ. CDR3 sequence reads: CASRQRTGFNSPLHF. The CDR3 DNA reads TGTGCCAGCAGACAGAGGACAGGGTTTAATTCACCCCTCCACTTT.

The J gene is TRBJ2-5, the V gene TRBV5-6, with D hard to call. CDR1 and CDR2 from the germline V gene are SGHDT and YYEEEE. V lost 2 bases, J lost 3 bases, and 8 bases lay in between. The CDR3 consists of 13 residues. The CDR3 DNA follows: TGTGCCAGCAGCTTTGGCTCAGAAGAGACCCAGTACTTC. This encodes CASSFGSEETQYF.

This chain uses TRBV5-5 with TRBJ1-6; maybe TRBD1 (5 bases). The CDR3 length is 12 residues. Germline loops: CDR1 SGHKS, CDR2 YYEKEE (reference sequence). V was pared by 7 bases and J by 7 bases, with 9 bases between. The CDR3 loop reads CASHWDNSPLHF. The CDR3 DNA follows: TGTGCCAGCCACTGGGACAATTCACCCCTCCACTTT.

This clonotype was seen only a few times. The chain carries TRBV24-1 and TRBJ2-2; 13 bases align to TRBD2. V was pared by 9 bases and J by 6 bases, with 6 bases of the junction left unmatched. Germline V gene sequence: CDR1 KGHDR, CDR2 SFDVKD. The CDR3 totals 15 residues. The CDR3 DNA reads as TGTGCCACCGGTGGACTAGCGGGAGTTGCCGGGGAGCTGTTTTTT. Encoded protein: CATGGLAGVAGELFF.

This clonotype came up a few times. The chain links TRBV5-1 to TRBJ2-1; 10 nucleotides line up with TRBD2. The CDR3 is 15 amino acids. From germline, CDR1 is SGHRS and CDR2 YFSETQ. Germline trimming cut 4 bases from V and 6 bases from J; bases unmatched to any gene: 7. Written as DNA, the CDR3 is TGCGCCAGCAGCGTCAGCGGGAGGGTGGGCAATGAGCAGTTCTTC. This codes for CASSVSGRVGNEQFF. Drawing the rest from reference TRBV5-1 and TRBJ2-1, the complete variable domain is KAGVTQTPRYLIKTRGQQVTLSCSPISGHRSVSWYQQTPGQGLQFLFEYFSETQRNKGNFPGRFSGRQFSNSRSEMNVSTLELGDSALYLCASSVSGRVGNEQFFGPGTRLTVL.

The chain has TRBV10-3 and TRBJ1-2; a possible D gene is TRBD1 (5 bases). V dropped 1 base and J dropped 3 bases, with 12 bases sitting between them. CDR3 length: 15 residues. CDR1 ENHRY and CDR2 SYGVKD come from the germline V gene. CDR3 residues: CAISEWQGPDYGYTF. Here the CDR3 DNA reads TGTGCCATCAGTGAGTGGCAGGGACCTGACTATGGCTACACCTTC.

V and J are TRBV12-3 or TRBV12-4 and TRBJ2-7; no clear D gene. The CDR3 is 13 amino acids. V was clipped by 3 bases and J by 7 bases, with 13 bases between them. The CDR3 DNA reads as TGTGCCAGCAGTTTCCGGACGGACGAGGAGCAGTACTTC. Protein product: CASSFRTDEEQYF.

This clonotype was seen a handful of times. The rearrangement links TRBV6-6 to TRBJ2-2; 9 nucleotides line up with TRBD1. V was clipped by 2 bases and J by 6 bases; unmatched bases: 7. The length of the CDR3 is 16 residues. Germline V gene lookup returns CDR1 MNHNY and CDR2 SVGAGI (reference sequence). The CDR3 reads CASSYPWTGVPGELFF. As DNA, the CDR3 is TGTGCCAGCAGTTACCCCTGGACAGGGGTCCCCGGGGAGCTGTTTTTT.

V and J are TRBV18 and TRBJ2-7; 8 bases match TRBD2. Germline CDR1 reads KGHSH; CDR2 reads LQKENI. J was trimmed by 6 bases and V by 3 bases; bases with no gene match: 7. The CDR3 has 14 residues. CDR3 loop: CASSPVREASEQYF. The CDR3 nucleotides are TGTGCCAGCTCACCGGTGCGGGAGGCGAGCGAGCAGTACTTC.

This clonotype was detected only a few times. This chain connects TRBV12-3 or TRBV12-4 to TRBJ2-2; tentative D call: TRBD2 (7 bases). V lost 5 bases to trimming and J lost 6 bases, with 22 bases between them. The CDR3 has 17 amino acids. In DNA form, the CDR3 reads TGTGCCAGCAGTCCACCTAGGGGAGGGGGGGCCCCCGGGGAGCTGTTTTTT. It translates to CASSPPRGGGAPGELFF.

J is TRBJ1-1 and V is TRBV7-9; D remains unclear. The V and J ends lost 5 bases and 6 bases respectively, with 10 bases between them. The CDR3 has 12 residues. Germline CDR1 is SEHNR and CDR2 is FQNEAQ (reference sequence). The CDR3 DNA reads TGTGCCAGCAGCCTCCTGGTTGCTGAAGCTTTCTTT. This encodes CASSLLVAEAFF. Combining the CDR3 with reference TRBV7-9 and TRBJ1-1 gives the whole variable domain DTGVSQNPRHKITKRGQNVTFRCDPISEHNRLYWYRQTLGQGPEFLTYFQNEAQLEKSRLLSDRFSAERPKGSFSTLEIQRTEQGDSAMYLCASSLLVAEAFFGQGTRLTVV.

The rearrangement joins TRBV9 to TRBJ2-7; D may be TRBD1 (7 bases). Germline-derived CDR1 and CDR2 are SGDLS and YYNGEE. V gave up 4 bases and J gave up 2 bases, with 19 bases separating them. This CDR3 region has 16 residues. The CDR3 is CASSPGGGTPAYEQYF. Here the CDR3 DNA reads TGTGCCAGCAGCCCCGGAGGGGGCACGCCGGCCTACGAGCAGTACTTC.

There are a few counts of this clonotype. V usage is TRBV10-2 and J usage is TRBJ1-1, with D possibly matching TRBD1 (5 bases). This CDR3 has 16 residues. In germline, CDR1 is WSHSY, CDR2 SAAADI. V was cut by 3 bases and J by 2 bases, with 16 bases left in between. CDR3 nucleotides: TGCGCCAGCAGTGACCGTTGGGGCAGACCTAACACTGAAGCTTTCTTT. It codes for CASSDRWGRPNTEAFF.

The J gene is TRBJ2-7, the V gene TRBV4-1; 11 bases match TRBD2. With 5 bases clipped from V and 3 bases from J, the junction kept 6 bases outside the gene matches. Germline loops: CDR1 MGHRA, CDR2 YSYEKL. The CDR3 has 15 residues. CDR3 in amino acids: CASSLQTSGDYEQYF. The CDR3 DNA sequence: TGCGCCAGCAGCTTACAGACTAGCGGGGACTACGAGCAGTACTTC.

The DNA of the CDR3 is TGTGCCAGCAGGACAGGGCTGATCACTAGCACAGATACGCAGTATTTT. Amino acid sequence: CASRTGLITSTDTQYF. J is TRBJ2-3 and V is TRBV6-5; 7 positions match TRBD1. CDR3 length equals 16 residues. V shed 6 bases and J 0 bases; nucleotides not matched to a gene: 9. CDR1 and CDR2 from the germline V gene are MNHEY and SVGAGI.

Ten or more counts support this clonotype. The chain recombines TRBV5-5 with TRBJ1-1, with TRBD1 as a possible D gene (6 bases). Germline V gene sequence: CDR1 SGHKS, CDR2 YYEKEE (reference sequence). The CDR3 length is 13 residues. The V end was cut by 4 bases, the J end by 1 base, with 8 bases between. Written as DNA, the CDR3 is TGTGCCAGCAGCCAGACAGGGAACACTGAAGCTTTCTTT. As protein: CASSQTGNTEAFF.

The chain recombines TRBV6-2 or TRBV6-3 with TRBJ2-1; 14 nucleotides agree with TRBD2. The CDR3 totals 18 residues. The ends lost 2 bases at V and 3 bases at J; junction bases unmatched: 6. Germline CDR1 and CDR2: MNHEY and SVGEGT. This CDR3 reads CASSYRLGLAGGYNEQFF. CDR3 DNA sequence: TGTGCCAGCAGTTACCGCCTCGGACTAGCGGGAGGCTACAATGAGCAGTTCTTC.

This clonotype was observed a handful of times. CDR3 bases: TGTGCCAGTACCGGGAGGGGGAGCGAGCAGTACTTC. Protein product: CASTGRGSEQYF. V usage is TRBV19 and J usage is TRBJ2-7; 8 bases align to TRBD2. This CDR3 has 12 residues. Losses at the gene ends were 7 bases for V and 6 bases for J; bases not matched to a gene: 5. CDR1 LNHDA and CDR2 SQIVND come from the germline V gene (reference sequence).

This clonotype was counted at least ten times. V is TRBV9 and J is TRBJ1-3; no clear D gene. The CDR3 contains 14 residues. V lost 0 bases to trimming and J lost 0 bases, with 4 bases between them. The germline gives CDR1 SGDLS, CDR2 YYNGEE. CDR3 nucleotides: TGTGCCAGCAGCGTAGACAGCTCTGGAAACACCATATATTTT. It specifies CASSVDSSGNTIYF. The full variable domain, rest sourced from reference TRBV9 and TRBJ1-3, is DSGVTQTPKHLITATGQRVTLRCSPRSGDLSVYWYQQSLDQGLQFLIQYYNGEERAKGNILERFSAQQFPDLHSELNLSSLELGDSALYFCASSVDSSGNTIYFGEGSWLTVV.

The chain carries TRBV29-1 and TRBJ1-5; no definite D call. Germline CDR1 and CDR2: SQVTM and ANQGSEA. Trimming cost V 5 bases and J 2 bases, with 16 bases left between them. CDR3 size: 15 residues. CDR3 nucleotide sequence: TGCAGCGTTCTCGGGTCCGGTGGCGGCAATCAGCCCCAGCATTTT. This encodes CSVLGSGGGNQPQHF.